This T cell receptor beta chain is drawn from a study of cytomegalovirus exposure and HLA in healthy donors. Study overall: From HLA-typed donors, an early data release held roughly 80 million unique TCRs. The study's findings and limits: HLA alleles were associated with around 17,000 TCR beta sequences in a later analysis at 0.05 false discovery rate. For most TCR beta V segments, an earlier analysis put the productive rate at about 87% or about 30% of the time. Later on, an analysis found that several of the most significant clusters appeared to be linked to common viral pathogens, which included parvovirus B19.

Germline V lookup: CDR1 MNHNS, CDR2 SASEGT. The CDR3 runs 13 residues. Trimming took off 8 bases at V and 3 bases at J, with 14 bases between the two ends. The study ran its PCR with 60 Vbeta and 13 Jbeta primers. The protocol was immunoSEQ multiplex PCR, while the TCRdb copy is restricted to in-frame clones and leaves out a portion. The sample holds around 140,000 clones; approximately 82% are singletons and the top ten take 3.3%. This clone was seen a handful of times. Its antigen is currently unknown. The receptor comes from a man between 35 and 55 years old in good health and CMV-seronegative. Sequencing input: PBMCs. The gene calls are TRBV6-1 and TRBJ2-7, with TRBD1 as a possible D gene (6 bases). CDR3 DNA: TGTGCCAGCCCCGGGACATGGGACTACGAGCAGTACTTC. It yields the protein CASPGTWDYEQYF.